The next 10 T cell receptor beta chains were all read from a single sample in a study of beta chain features in type 1 diabetes. Whole-study results and caveats: All four CD4+ subsets from Type 1 diabetes patients carried moderately but significantly shorter TCRB CDR3s.

Their antigens are not known. The study reverse transcribed the entire isolated RNA, so it sequenced expressed TCRB transcripts. Clones were sequenced by immunoSEQ multiplex PCR, and TCRdb holds only the in-frame ones, with some missing. Counted here are 500,000 to 650,000 clones, about an eighth occurring once; the ten biggest clones make up about 0.11%. Specimen: naive CD4+ T cells from blood. The receptors originated from a man aged 25-40 years with type 1 diabetes.

V and J are TRBV28 and TRBJ1-2, with 11 bases identical to TRBD1. J gave up 7 bases and V 5 bases, and 9 bases lay outside the gene matches. Germline loops: CDR1 MDHEN, CDR2 SYDVKM. This CDR3 contains 15 residues. The CDR3 region is CASSPLGTGGVGYTF. The CDR3 DNA reads as TGTGCCAGCAGTCCCCTAGGGACAGGGGGTGTTGGCTACACCTTC.

The chain combines TRBV9 with TRBJ1-3; unclear D gene. Germline CDR1 and CDR2: SGDLS and YYNGEE. This CDR3 has 15 residues. Trimming pared 1 base from V and 0 bases from J, leaving 8 bases between. CDR3 sequence (DNA): TGTGCCAGCAGCGTAACTGGGTTCTCTGGAAACACCATATATTTT. This encodes CASSVTGFSGNTIYF.

This chain joins TRBV28 and TRBJ2-7; TRBD1 matches at 7 bases. The CDR3 runs 14 residues. V shed 6 bases and J 3 bases; nucleotides not matched to a gene: 8. In germline, CDR1 is MDHEN, CDR2 SYDVKM. DNA of the CDR3: TGTGCCAGCAGGCCGACAGGGAACCACTACGAGCAGTACTTC. Translating gives CASRPTGNHYEQYF.

The chain combines TRBV10-1 with TRBJ2-7, with D maybe TRBD1 (6 bases). The CDR3 consists of 15 residues. Germline values: CDR1 WNHNN, CDR2 SYGVQD (reference sequence). Trimming cost V 6 bases and J 0 bases, with 15 bases left between them. The CDR3 sequence: CASSRDLGGSYEQYF. The DNA of the CDR3 is TGCGCCAGCAGCAGGGACCTAGGGGGCTCCTACGAGCAGTACTTC.

The chain recombines TRBV10-3 with TRBJ2-7; a weak D match, TRBD2 (7 bases). There are 15 residues in the CDR3. The V and J ends lost 2 bases and 3 bases respectively, with 14 bases between them. The germline gives CDR1 ENHRY, CDR2 SYGVKD. In nucleotides, the CDR3 is TGTGCCATCAGTGAGGGGCAGCGGGGACACTACGAGCAGTACTTC. Protein: CAISEGQRGHYEQYF.

The chain carries TRBV9 and TRBJ1-4; no reliable D call. The V gene's germline CDR1 is SGDLS and CDR2 YYNGEE. Trimming shortened V by 0 bases and J by 1 base, and 10 bases separated the two germline ends. The CDR3 extends over 16 amino acids. Written as DNA, the CDR3 is TGTGCCAGCAGCGTAGGGGTTGTGGAAACTAATGAAAAACTGTTTTTT. It is translated as CASSVGVVETNEKLFF.

CDR3 nucleotide sequence: TGTGCCAGCAGCTTAAATGCCCAGTCGGGACAGGGTTATTTCTTC. It is translated as CASSLNAQSGQGYFF. The chain has TRBV7-3 and TRBJ2-1; TRBD1 matches at 9 bases. Germline CDR1 is SGHTA and CDR2 is FQGTGA. V shed 1 base and J 16 bases; nucleotides not matched to a gene: 14. The CDR3 length is 15 residues.

The V call is TRBV29-1, the J call TRBJ2-3; 7 nucleotides agree with TRBD1. The CDR3 length is 21 residues. The V segment lost 5 bases and the J segment 2 bases; nucleotides outside the gene matches: 28. CDR1 is SQVTM, CDR2 ANQGSEA, per germline. The CDR3 is CSVSMEETGKRTPAYTDTQYF. CDR3 nucleotides: TGCAGCGTTAGCATGGAAGAGACAGGGAAGCGCACCCCGGCCTACACAGATACGCAGTATTTT.

This clone was seen only a few times. The V call is TRBV9, the J call TRBJ2-7; TRBD2 aligns across 7 bases. Germline CDR1 is SGDLS and CDR2 is YYNGEE. V trimming: 4 bases; J trimming: 0 bases; junction bases outside the gene matches: 7. The length of the CDR3 is 15 residues. This CDR3 is CASSLGGDSSYEQYF. The CDR3 nucleotides are TGTGCCAGCAGCTTGGGAGGGGATTCCTCCTACGAGCAGTACTTC.

V and J are TRBV28 and TRBJ2-5; D might be TRBD2 (5 bases). Germline V gene data show CDR1 as MDHEN and CDR2 as SYDVKM. The V gene lost 8 bases and the J gene lost 1 base, with 11 bases spanning the gap. The CDR3 sequence is 13 residues long. The CDR3 DNA sequence: TGTGCCAGCCACGAGGGCTCCCAAGAGACCCAGTACTTC. Translation gives CASHEGSQETQYF.